This entry is about one T cell receptor (beta chain). No cognate antigen has been identified for it. One base away there is no much larger clone; base qualities are not given. From the germline V gene, CDR1 is SGHTA and CDR2 is FQGTGA. V and J lose 5 bases and 1 base, and a span of 17 bases separates them. The CDR3 runs 16 residues from the cysteine to the phenylalanine. The retained sequence is limited to the CDR3, 48 bases, with the frame set at the first base. Receptor libraries were prepared by RT-PCR. Sequenced on an Illumina HiSeq 2500. TCRdb's own reprocessing of the public reads used fastp at Q25 and MiXCR and kept productive beta chains. Entries that share a CDR3 protein sequence are merged under the most common genes and DNA. This sample is represented by a few thousand distinct CDR3 sequences; approximately 91% of them were singletons. Approximately 2.9% of the sample belongs to the ten largest clones.

This sample stems from a study of yellow fever vaccine responses in identical twins (dated by TCRdb to 2016 to 2018). Background for the entire study: In the study, vaccine-responding T cell clones were precisely tracked in identical twins.

Study-wide conclusions, independent of this receptor: The T cell response to vaccination in identical twins was reported by the authors to appear partly convergent and partly personalized.

Rearrangement joined TRBV7-3 to TRBJ2-5, with the D gene uncertain. The clonotype originates from a woman younger than 30 who received the yellow fever vaccine. Donor details come from another sample of the same person, matched by shared clones. The material was T cells from blood (PBMCs), unsorted or a sorted subset (not recorded which), obtained before or after yellow fever vaccination (not recorded which). The DNA reads TGTGCCAGCAGCCCCCGACAAAAAGTTACCCAAGAGACCCAGTACTTC. The encoded protein is CASSPRQKVTQETQYF.